This T cell receptor (beta chain) appears in the sequencing data of a study of shared clonotypes between healthy human individuals. Study background: The plates for each donor numbered three CD4 naive, three CD4 memory, two CD8 naive and one CD8 memory.

Germline lookup yields CDR1 MGHRA and CDR2 YSYEKL. The V and J ends lost 6 bases and 0 bases, in that order; junction bases with no gene match: 8. CDR3 length: 17 residues. Generated by immunoSEQ multiplex PCR, the TCRdb table keeps only in-frame clones and is missing some. The sample holds about 1.1 million clones; 78% are singletons and the top ten take roughly 0.65%. This clonotype originated in a young man in good health. Some clones in this sample may be carry-over from other donors' samples. The chain links TRBV4-1 to TRBJ2-2; TRBD1 agrees at 9 bases. Sequences were obtained from memory CD4+ T cells from PBMCs. Specified subset: CD45RA-negative fraction. The CDR3 DNA sequence: TGCGCCAGCAGAGAGGACAGGGGTCTTTCGAACACCGGGGAGCTGTTTTTT. Its translation: CASREDRGLSNTGELFF.